Shown below are 22 T cell receptor beta chains from a single sample sequenced in a study of OX40 agonist ivuxolimab in advanced cancers. The data were produced by immunoSEQ multiplex PCR, yet TCRdb's version contains in-frame clones alone and is incomplete. This sample has under 30,000 clones; about four fifths occur once, and the top ten carry 2% to 2.5%. Source: CD4+ or CD8+ T cells sorted from blood, taken in a trial of the OX40 agonist ivuxolimab. The receptors were gathered from an adult with an advanced solid tumor such as melanoma, head and neck, liver or kidney cancer.

The sample holds a few counts of this clone. V is TRBV23-1 and J is TRBJ1-4, with no clear D. TRBV23-1 is an ORF for which the function is uncertain. V was trimmed by 0 bases and J by 2 bases, leaving 4 bases between them. The CDR3 length is 14 residues. The CDR3 nucleotides are TGCGCCAGCAGTCAATCCAGGACTAATGAAAAACTGTTTTTT. Protein: CASSQSRTNEKLFF.

This chain connects TRBV30 to TRBJ2-1; tentatively, D is TRBD1 or TRBD2 (5 bases each). CDR3 length: 12 amino acids. Deletions cut 5 bases from V and 8 bases from J, with 13 bases between. CDR1 and CDR2 from the germline V gene are GTSNPN and SVGIG (reference sequence). The CDR3 DNA sequence: TGTGCCTGGGGGACGGGGTGGGATGAGCAGTTCTTC. Protein product: CAWGTGWDEQFF.

This clone has only a few counts. The sample carries other DNA sequences with the same CDR3. J is TRBJ2-7 and V is TRBV6-4; 14 nucleotides match TRBD2. The J segment lost 6 bases and the V segment lost 5 bases, leaving 6 bases of the junction unmatched. This CDR3 comprises 15 residues. Germline V gives CDR1 MRHNA, CDR2 SNTAGT. The chain's CDR3 is CASSSGLAGVGEQYF. The DNA of the CDR3 is TGTGCCAGCAGTTCGGGACTAGCGGGAGTCGGCGAGCAGTACTTC.

The CDR3 protein is CASSGKGLDQETQYF. The CDR3 bases are TGCGCCAGCTCAGGGAAGGGACTCGACCAAGAGACCCAGTACTTC. This chain connects TRBV5-1 to TRBJ2-5, with a tentative D call TRBD2 (6 bases). V lost 7 bases to trimming and J lost 0 bases, with 16 bases between them. Germline V gene lookup returns CDR1 SGHRS and CDR2 YFSETQ. The CDR3 runs to 15 residues.

The rearrangement joins TRBV28 to TRBJ1-5, with D possibly being TRBD1 (6 bases). From germline, CDR1 is MDHEN and CDR2 SYDVKM. V dropped 6 bases and J dropped 1 base, with 16 bases sitting between them. The CDR3 covers 16 residues. The CDR3 DNA follows: TGTGCCAGCAGGCGGGGGGCATACTCCAGCAATCAGCCCCAGCATTTT. It is translated as CASRRGAYSSNQPQHF.

The chain couples TRBV5-5 to TRBJ1-2; D perhaps matches TRBD1 (5 bases). The germline V and J ends were trimmed by 6 bases and 3 bases, with 12 bases remaining between them. The CDR3 covers 13 residues. Looked up from germline, CDR1 is SGHKS and CDR2 is YYEKEE (reference sequence). CDR3 coding DNA: TGTGCCAGCAAGCGGGGGGTTGACTATGGCTACACCTTC. Protein product: CASKRGVDYGYTF.

The chain is built from TRBV6-6 and TRBJ2-3; D is unclear. V dropped 0 bases and J dropped 2 bases, with 9 bases sitting between them. Looked up from germline, CDR1 is MNHNY and CDR2 is SVGAGI (reference sequence). The CDR3 is 15 amino acids. DNA of the CDR3: TGTGCCAGCAGTTACTCGGGGTCTTACACAGATACGCAGTATTTT. Protein sequence: CASSYSGSYTDTQYF.

V gene TRBV5-8 combines with J gene TRBJ2-3, with 11 bases matching TRBD2. The CDR3 sequence is 16 residues long. CDR1 and CDR2 (germline): SGHTS, YDEGEE. V dropped 3 bases and J dropped 2; count of bases not matched to a gene: 5. The CDR3 coding sequence is TGTGCCAGCAGCTCCGGGACTAGCGGAACCACAGATACGCAGTATTTT. Protein sequence: CASSSGTSGTTDTQYF.

Only one count was recorded for this clone. V gene TRBV28 combines with J gene TRBJ2-5; D perhaps matches TRBD2 (5 bases). The CDR3 consists of 14 residues. Germline V lookup: CDR1 MDHEN, CDR2 SYDVKM. V lost 7 bases, J lost 1 base, and 13 bases lay in between. The CDR3 nucleotides are TGTGCCAGCACCGACGGCGGGCCCCAAGAGACCCAGTACTTC. As protein: CASTDGGPQETQYF. The entire variable domain, with the rest obtained from reference TRBV28 and TRBJ2-5, is as follows: DVKVTQSSRYLVKRTGEKVFLECVQDMDHENMFWYRQDPGLGLRLIYFSYDVKMKEKGDIPEGYSVSREKKERFSLILESASTNQTSMYLCASTDGGPQETQYFGPGTRLLVL.

V gene TRBV5-5 combines with J gene TRBJ2-2; 12 positions match TRBD2. Looked up from germline, CDR1 is SGHKS and CDR2 is YYEKEE (reference sequence). This CDR3 comprises 17 residues. Trimming at V came to 0 bases and at J to 7 bases, leaving 7 bases not matched to a gene. The CDR3 loop is CASSLVTSGGPGGELFF. CDR3 DNA: TGTGCCAGCAGCTTGGTCACTAGCGGGGGGCCGGGCGGGGAGCTGTTTTTT.

The chain links TRBV19 to TRBJ1-4; 7 positions match TRBD1. J gave up 4 bases and V 5 bases, and 7 bases lay outside the gene matches. Looked up from germline, CDR1 is LNHDA and CDR2 is SQIVND (reference sequence). The CDR3 has 15 residues. CDR3 amino acids: CASSSPRGNNEKLFF. The CDR3 nucleotides read TGTGCCAGTAGTTCGCCCAGGGGGAATAATGAAAAACTGTTTTTT.

The J gene is TRBJ2-3, the V gene TRBV9, with D perhaps TRBD2 (5 bases). Germline V gene sequence: CDR1 SGDLS, CDR2 YYNGEE. The V gene lost 0 bases and the J gene lost 6 bases, with 14 bases spanning the gap. The CDR3 has 15 residues. The CDR3 is CASSVDGVAGDTQYF. CDR3 nucleotide sequence: TGTGCCAGCAGCGTAGACGGGGTAGCAGGCGATACGCAGTATTTT.

The chain recombines TRBV5-6 with TRBJ1-2; TRBD1 agrees at 11 bases. Germline CDR1 SGHDT, CDR2 YYEEEE. After removal of 3 bases from V and 6 bases from J, the junction contained 1 base not matched to a gene. CDR3 length equals 13 residues. CDR3 DNA sequence: TGTGCCAGCAGCTCGGGACAGGGGGATGGCTACACCTTC. Its translation is CASSSGQGDGYTF.

The rearrangement uses TRBV11-1 and TRBJ2-5; D may be TRBD1 (6 bases). Trimming took off 5 bases at V and 5 bases at J, with 15 bases between the two ends. Germline CDR1 and CDR2: SGHAT and FQDESV (reference sequence). CDR3 length equals 14 residues. CDR3 residues: CASSGRQVGETQYF. Written as DNA, the CDR3 is TGTGCCAGCAGCGGCCGACAGGTGGGGGAGACCCAGTACTTC.

The V and J genes are TRBV7-6 and TRBJ2-1; 14 positions match TRBD2. CDR1 is SGHVS, CDR2 FNYEAQ, per germline. CDR3 length equals 15 residues. V shed 4 bases, J shed 10 bases, and the junction held 6 bases outside the gene matches. The CDR3 loop reads CASSSSGTSGGEQFF. CDR3 DNA: TGTGCCAGCAGCTCCTCCGGGACTAGCGGGGGAGAGCAGTTCTTC.

This clone was seen a handful of times. The CDR3 loop is CAWSSGTGGYTGELFF. The DNA of the CDR3 is TGTGCCTGGAGTTCCGGGACAGGGGGCTACACCGGGGAGCTGTTTTTT. The chain is built from TRBV30 and TRBJ2-2, with TRBD1 matching over 12 bases. The germline gives CDR1 GTSNPN, CDR2 SVGIG (reference sequence). Trimming at V came to 2 bases and at J to 3 bases, leaving 4 bases not matched to a gene. This CDR3 comprises 16 residues.

The chain uses TRBV5-4 and TRBJ1-1, with a tentative D call TRBD1 (5 bases). V lost 2 bases and J lost 1, with 12 bases in between. CDR3 length: 15 residues. Germline lookup yields CDR1 SGHNT and CDR2 YYREEE (reference sequence). The CDR3 is CASSFPGTANTEAFF. CDR3 bases: TGTGCCAGCAGCTTCCCAGGGACGGCGAACACTGAAGCTTTCTTT.

V is TRBV28 and J is TRBJ1-4; D is uncertain. V was shortened by 5 bases and J by 4 bases, with 14 bases between the two germline ends. The CDR3 covers 15 residues. Looked up from germline, CDR1 is MDHEN and CDR2 is SYDVKM. The CDR3 DNA is TGTGCCAGCAGTACCCGGATGGGCCTTAATGAAAAACTGTTTTTT. It is translated as CASSTRMGLNEKLFF.

The J gene is TRBJ2-5, the V gene TRBV7-2, with unresolved D. Trimming took off 5 bases at V and 2 bases at J, with 12 bases between the two ends. Germline CDR1 and CDR2: SGHTA and FQGNSA. This CDR3 contains 14 residues. Here the CDR3 DNA reads TGTGCCAGCAGCCGCGGACGGTTACAAGAGACCCAGTACTTC. This gives the protein CASSRGRLQETQYF.

This clone turned up a few times. The V gene is TRBV5-1, the J gene TRBJ2-7, with TRBD1 matching over 8 bases. Germline V gene lookup returns CDR1 SGHRS and CDR2 YFSETQ. There are 13 residues in the CDR3. The ends lost 4 bases at V and 2 bases at J; junction bases unmatched: 2. The CDR3 is CASSRQGTYEQYF. The CDR3 bases are TGCGCCAGCAGCAGACAGGGGACCTACGAGCAGTACTTC.

V and J are TRBV5-1 and TRBJ1-1; the match to TRBD1 covers 7 bases. V trimming: 5 bases; J trimming: 2 bases; junction bases outside the gene matches: 6. The CDR3 spans 14 residues. CDR1 and CDR2 from the germline V gene are SGHRS and YFSETQ. DNA for the CDR3: TGCGCCAGCAGAGTAGGGACAGCTAACACTGAAGCTTTCTTT. Translated, it gives CASRVGTANTEAFF.

The chain uses TRBV7-2 and TRBJ2-5, with D tentatively TRBD1 (6 bases). Germline values: CDR1 SGHTA, CDR2 FQGNSA. This CDR3 contains 13 residues. Trimming removed 5 bases from V and 4 bases from J, with 11 bases in between. CDR3 sequence reads: CASSKGQIETQYF. The CDR3 nucleotides are TGTGCCAGCAGCAAGGGACAAATAGAGACCCAGTACTTC.